The text below deals with one T cell receptor beta chain. Its antigen is undetermined. The length of the CDR3 is 14 residues. Trimming cost V 2 bases and J 3 bases; bases outside gene matches: 3. Germline V gene sequence: CDR1 ENHRY, CDR2 SYGVKD. TCRdb re-called the 5' RACE reads with MiXCR, one entry per CDR3 protein. The sample records 350,000 to 450,000 distinct CDR3 sequences, roughly 6.1% being singletons. The sample originates from a study of T cells after yellow fever vaccination. Study summary: Preparation used SMART-Seq v4 Ultra Low Input for the low-cell-number fractions.

Study results and limitations: Abundant bulk-derived clonotypes could contaminate FACS-sorted repertoires. Weaker, the secondary response peaked sooner, at day 5 versus 15. Boosting was followed by the reappearance of most primary-vaccination clones (just under 97% CD4, about 89% CD8).

The chain couples TRBV10-3 to TRBJ2-7; the match to TRBD2 covers 8 bases. The material sequenced was PBMCs, taken 5 days after the yellow fever booster vaccination. The receptor was isolated from a man aged 25 to 45 who received the YFV17D yellow fever vaccine. CDR3 DNA sequence: TGTGCCATCAGTGAGACTAGCGGAAACTACGAGCAGTACTTC. It translates to CAISETSGNYEQYF.